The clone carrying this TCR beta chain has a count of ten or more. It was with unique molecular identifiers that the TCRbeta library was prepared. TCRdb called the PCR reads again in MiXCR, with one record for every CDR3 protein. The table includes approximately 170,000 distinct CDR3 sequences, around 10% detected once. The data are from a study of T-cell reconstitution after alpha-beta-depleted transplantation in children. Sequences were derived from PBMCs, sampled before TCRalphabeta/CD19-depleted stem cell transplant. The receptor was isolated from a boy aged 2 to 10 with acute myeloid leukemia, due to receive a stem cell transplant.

In DNA form, the CDR3 reads TGTGCCAGCAGCTTTCTGATGGCTCCTGGGGCCAACGTCCTGACTTTC. As protein: CASSFLMAPGANVLTF. This chain uses TRBV7-2 with TRBJ2-6; no firm D call. The CDR3 is 16 amino acids. Germline V gene sequence: CDR1 SGHTA, CDR2 FQGNSA. Trimming shortened V by 3 bases and J by 2 bases, and 11 bases separated the two germline ends.